This T cell receptor beta chain was retrieved from a study of blood T cells in healthy people across ages. Across the study: Capturing about one barcoded beta molecule per two T cells was achieved by template switching.

A second PCR, run for about 7 to 11 cycles, used a sample-barcoded 5' primer plus a J-beta primer mix. One entry per CDR3 protein results from TCRdb running MiXCR on the 5' RACE reads. Found here are fewer than 750,000 distinct CDR3 sequences, roughly 43% of them singletons; the top ten hold 20% to 25%. Study findings and constraints: Older individuals had lower TCR beta diversity per million T cells (the decline was roughly linear).

Of note for this clonotype: Antigen specificity is unknown.

Between the trimmed V and J ends, which lost 2 bases and 3 bases, there was a span of 11 bases. Germline values: CDR1 MNHEY, CDR2 SVGEGT. The CDR3 has 15 amino acids. The sequence came from a man older than 75 in good health. Sequencing used blood. The chain has TRBV6-2 or TRBV6-3 and TRBJ2-1, with D possibly matching TRBD1 (5 bases). The CDR3 sequence is CASSYGAPLYNEQFF. In DNA, the CDR3 is TGTGCCAGCAGTTACGGGGCACCCCTCTACAATGAGCAGTTCTTC.